This entry lists 32 T cell receptor beta chains sequenced from one sample in a study of radiotherapy plus CTLA-4 blockade in lung cancer. Clones were read by immunoSEQ multiplex PCR, and TCRdb kept only the in-frame ones, dropping some. The table shows around 110,000 clones, with more than 75% occurring only once. This material consisted of peripheral blood, taken from a patient treated with radiotherapy plus ipilimumab. The source of these receptors is a human donor with non-small cell lung cancer that progressed on radiotherapy plus ipilimumab. Some clones in this sample may be carry-over from other donors' samples.

The rearrangement uses TRBV6-5 and TRBJ1-5; D is possibly TRBD1 (6 bases). Trimming took 2 bases from V and 7 from J, leaving 12 bases between them. This CDR3 is 14 amino acids long. Per germline, CDR1 MNHEY and CDR2 SVGAGI. For the CDR3, the DNA is TGTGCCAGCAGTTACGAGGGGGGTAGGCAGCCCCAGCATTTT. Residues: CASSYEGGRQPQHF.

This clone turned up a few times. This rearrangement joins TRBV4-2 to TRBJ2-1, with D uncertain. V was pared by 4 bases and J by 1 base, with 29 bases between. This CDR3 spans 21 amino acids. Germline V CDR1 and CDR2: LGHNA, YNFKEQ. The CDR3 region is CASSLPFTASVGRASYNEQFF. Here the CDR3 DNA reads TGTGCCAGCAGCCTACCATTTACCGCCTCGGTTGGCCGCGCTTCCTACAATGAGCAGTTCTTC.

The gene calls are TRBV7-3 and TRBJ2-3; D gene unclear. V was pared by 4 bases and J by 8 bases, with 16 bases between. Per the germline V gene, CDR1 is SGHTA and CDR2 is FQGTGA. There are 14 residues in the CDR3. The DNA of the CDR3 is TGTGCCAGCAGCTCAATTCGGCCTCCGGCTACGCAGTATTTT. Translated, it gives CASSSIRPPATQYF.

The chain links TRBV14 to TRBJ2-5; a possible D gene is TRBD2 (5 bases). Per germline, CDR1 SGHDN and CDR2 FVKESK. The CDR3 contains 13 residues. The V end lost 4 bases, the J end lost 5 bases, and 11 bases lay between the germline ends. The CDR3 loop is CASSPGTIETQYF. The CDR3 nucleotides are TGTGCCAGCAGCCCGGGAACTATTGAGACCCAGTACTTC.

The rearrangement joins TRBV27 to TRBJ1-1; 7 nucleotides match TRBD1. The CDR3 runs to 15 residues. CDR1 MNHEY and CDR2 SMNVEV come from the germline V gene (reference sequence). With 3 bases clipped from V and 3 bases from J, the junction kept 7 bases outside the gene matches. This CDR3 reads CASSFDRVAYTEAFF. CDR3 bases: TGTGCCAGCAGTTTTGACAGGGTGGCGTACACTGAAGCTTTCTTT.

This chain connects TRBV14 to TRBJ2-3, with no clear D. The CDR3 is 14 residues long. CDR1 and CDR2 (germline): SGHDN, FVKESK. Trimming took off 0 bases at V and 10 bases at J, with 14 bases between the two ends. The CDR3, as DNA: TGTGCCAGCAGCCAAGATTTGGTCCTCGAGGCGCAGTATTTT. This sequence encodes CASSQDLVLEAQYF. Full variable domain (missing parts from reference TRBV14 and TRBJ2-3): EAGVTQFPSHSVIEKGQTVTLRCDPISGHDNLYWYRRVMGKEIKFLLHFVKESKQDESGMPNNRFLAERTGGTYSTLKVQPAELEDSGVYFCASSQDLVLEAQYFGPGTRLTVL.

This clone showed up just once. The gene calls are TRBV13 and TRBJ2-7, with 7 bases identical to TRBD1. The germline CDR1 and CDR2 sequences are PRHDT and FYEKMQ (reference sequence). The CDR3 consists of 15 residues. The ends lost 0 bases at V and 9 bases at J; junction bases unmatched: 11. CDR3 in amino acids: CASSLGLRQGEVQYF. The CDR3 DNA is TGTGCCAGCAGCTTAGGCTTGCGACAGGGAGAGGTGCAGTACTTC.

V usage is TRBV6-6 and J usage is TRBJ2-2, with a possible D match to TRBD1 (6 bases). CDR3 length: 15 residues. Deletions cut 5 bases from V and 0 bases from J, with 10 bases between. In germline, CDR1 is MNHNY, CDR2 SVGAGI (reference sequence). CDR3: CASSVQGPNTGELFF. The CDR3 nucleotides are TGTGCCAGCAGTGTACAGGGCCCGAACACCGGGGAGCTGTTTTTT.

The rearrangement links TRBV27 to TRBJ1-1; no reliable D call. V lost 3 bases and J lost 7, with 12 bases in between. CDR1 and CDR2 from the germline V gene are MNHEY and SMNVEV (reference sequence). The CDR3 covers 13 residues. The DNA for the CDR3 is TGTGCCAGCAGTTTCCGCGACTCCCTTGAAGCTTTCTTT. Translating it yields CASSFRDSLEAFF.

V gene TRBV15 combines with J gene TRBJ1-6; D not certain. There are 12 residues in the CDR3. Trimming removed 6 bases from V and 14 bases from J, with 14 bases in between. The germline gives CDR1 LNHNV, CDR2 YYDKDF (reference sequence). The CDR3 is CATRSGNSSLHF. CDR3 nucleotide sequence: TGTGCCACCAGATCCGGGAACTCATCCCTCCACTTT.

The rearrangement links TRBV5-1 to TRBJ2-7, with D unclear. Germline V gives CDR1 SGHRS, CDR2 YFSETQ. The CDR3 covers 13 residues. The V end lost 4 bases, the J end lost 0 bases, and 8 bases lay between the germline ends. This CDR3 is CASSKVSSYEQYF. The CDR3 nucleotides are TGCGCCAGCAGCAAAGTTTCCTCCTACGAGCAGTACTTC.

This clone has a handful of counts. The chain is built from TRBV6-1 and TRBJ1-2, with D possibly being TRBD1 (6 bases). Germline loops: CDR1 MNHNS, CDR2 SASEGT. Trimming left V 3 bases short and J 5 bases short, with 16 bases between. This CDR3 has 15 residues. CDR3 loop: CASSDKWGAGYGYTF. CDR3 bases: TGTGCCAGCAGTGACAAATGGGGGGCAGGATATGGCTACACCTTC.

This clone was seen only a few times. Distinct nucleotide sequences in the sample also encode this CDR3. V and J are TRBV19 and TRBJ2-7; the D call may be TRBD1 or TRBD2 (5 bases each). CDR1 and CDR2 (germline): LNHDA, SQIVND (reference sequence). The germline V and J ends were trimmed by 4 bases and 0 bases, with 10 bases remaining between them. This CDR3 spans 14 amino acids. CDR3 residues: CASSTVGGSYEQYF. DNA for the CDR3: TGTGCCAGTAGTACTGTTGGGGGCTCCTACGAGCAGTACTTC.

The chain uses TRBV7-2 and TRBJ2-7, with D possibly being TRBD1 (6 bases). The CDR3 is 14 amino acids. Looked up from germline, CDR1 is SGHTA and CDR2 is FQGNSA. Trimming left V 5 bases short and J 12 bases short, with 23 bases between. The CDR3 here is CASSPPGQLSRAYF. The DNA for the CDR3 is TGTGCCAGCAGCCCACCGGGACAATTATCCCGAGCGTACTTC.

V gene TRBV5-1 combines with J gene TRBJ2-3; 10 bases match TRBD2. V gave up 1 base and J gave up 3 bases; unmatched junction bases: 5. CDR1 SGHRS and CDR2 YFSETQ come from the germline V gene. The CDR3 covers 16 residues. The CDR3 loop reads CASSLPSGGRTDTQYF. The CDR3 region has the DNA TGCGCCAGCAGCTTGCCTAGCGGGGGCCGAACAGATACGCAGTATTTT.

V is TRBV6-6 and J is TRBJ2-5; maybe TRBD2 (5 bases). V was pared by 0 bases and J by 2 bases, with 7 bases between. The CDR3 sequence is 14 residues long. CDR1 MNHNY and CDR2 SVGAGI come from the germline V gene (reference sequence). The CDR3 reads CASSYSSGQETQYF. The DNA for the CDR3 is TGTGCCAGCAGTTACTCGTCGGGGCAAGAGACCCAGTACTTC.

J is TRBJ1-1 and V is TRBV10-3, with TRBD1 as a possible D gene (6 bases). In germline, CDR1 is ENHRY, CDR2 SYGVKD. V gave up 2 bases and J gave up 0 bases, with 10 bases separating them. The CDR3 is 15 residues long. CDR3 protein: CAISETGQLNTEAFF. The DNA of the CDR3 is TGTGCCATCAGTGAGACCGGACAGCTGAACACTGAAGCTTTCTTT.

The CDR3 loop is CASSEAPVYGYTF. CDR3 DNA: TGTGCCAGCAGTGAAGCGCCAGTCTATGGCTACACCTTC. J is TRBJ1-2 and V is TRBV6-5; D is undetermined. The V end lost 5 bases, the J end lost 4 bases, and 11 bases lay between the germline ends. Looked up from germline, CDR1 is MNHEY and CDR2 is SVGAGI. The CDR3 length is 13 residues.

The chain links TRBV7-9 to TRBJ1-1, with D perhaps matching TRBD1 (5 bases). This CDR3 contains 15 residues. Between the trimmed V and J ends, which lost 5 bases and 6 bases, there was a span of 19 bases. Germline-derived CDR1 and CDR2 are SEHNR and FQNEAQ (reference sequence). CDR3 DNA: TGTGCCAGCAGCCCGGGGCCAAACAACAAGGCTGAAGCTTTCTTT. Protein: CASSPGPNNKAEAFF.

This rearrangement joins TRBV7-2 to TRBJ2-1; D might be TRBD1 (5 bases). This CDR3 spans 14 amino acids. Trimming took 1 base from V and 8 from J, leaving 12 bases between them. The germline V gene encodes CDR1 SGHTA and CDR2 FQGNSA. The CDR3, as DNA: TGTGCCAGCAGCTTAGTGAAGGGGTCCCATGAGCAGTTCTTC. Its protein is CASSLVKGSHEQFF.

The chain couples TRBV6-5 to TRBJ1-2, with D hard to call. This CDR3 has 14 residues. Germline CDR1 reads MNHEY; CDR2 reads SVGAGI. V shed 2 bases and J shed 3 bases, with 10 bases lying between them. CDR3 coding DNA: TGTGCCAGCAGTTACAGTCCAGACTACTATGGCTACACCTTC. Amino acid sequence: CASSYSPDYYGYTF.

V is TRBV6-1 and J is TRBJ2-7; D is possibly TRBD1 (6 bases). Trimming took 5 bases from V and 2 from J, leaving 13 bases between them. Germline V gives CDR1 MNHNS, CDR2 SASEGT. This CDR3 is built from 14 residues. The CDR3 DNA follows: TGTGCCAGCAGTCTCGGACAGTATGCCTACGAGCAGTACTTC. It is translated as CASSLGQYAYEQYF.

J is TRBJ1-6 and V is TRBV5-8; D unresolved. The CDR3 runs to 13 residues. Germline V CDR1 and CDR2: SGHTS, YDEGEE. The V end was cut by 0 bases, the J end by 8 bases, with 6 bases between. CDR3 bases: TGTGCCAGCAGCTTGGGGTGGGATTCACCCCTCCACTTT. Its translation: CASSLGWDSPLHF.

V gene TRBV5-6 combines with J gene TRBJ1-1; perhaps TRBD1 as D (6 bases). The CDR3 is 15 residues long. V lost 4 bases and J 0 bases, leaving 13 bases between the germline ends. Per germline, CDR1 SGHDT and CDR2 YYEEEE. Here the CDR3 DNA reads TGTGCCAGCAGCCGTGGGACATTTTTGAACACTGAAGCTTTCTTT. As protein: CASSRGTFLNTEAFF. The complete variable domain, with remaining parts taken from reference TRBV5-6 and TRBJ1-1, reads DAGVTQSPTHLIKTRGQQVTLRCSPKSGHDTVSWYQQALGQGPQFIFQYYEEEERQRGNFPDRFSGHQFPNYSSELNVNALLLGDSALYLCASSRGTFLNTEAFFGQGTRLTVV.

The CDR3 spells CASKPLGQGNYGYTF. CDR3 nucleotides: TGTGCCAGCAAACCTCTGGGACAGGGGAACTATGGCTACACCTTC. The chain uses TRBV6-5 and TRBJ1-2; TRBD1 aligns across 10 bases. The CDR3 runs to 15 residues. Germline V gives CDR1 MNHEY, CDR2 SVGAGI. The V and J ends lost 7 bases and 2 bases, in that order; junction bases with no gene match: 7.

The genes are TRBV6-6 and TRBJ1-4; a possible D gene is TRBD1 (6 bases). Germline V gene lookup returns CDR1 MNHNY and CDR2 SVGAGI (reference sequence). The CDR3 consists of 15 residues. Trimming stripped 7 bases from V and 8 bases from J, with 20 bases between. CDR3 sequence reads: CASINRAPREEKLFF. For the CDR3, the DNA is TGTGCCAGCATAAACAGGGCCCCCCGAGAGGAAAAACTGTTTTTT.

This chain uses TRBV6-5 with TRBJ2-6; TRBD1 aligns across 10 bases. The germline CDR1 and CDR2 sequences are MNHEY and SVGAGI. The CDR3 has 16 amino acids. The V and J ends lost 4 bases and 0 bases, in that order; junction bases with no gene match: 0. The CDR3 DNA sequence: TGTGCCAGCAGTTGGACAGGGGGCTCTGGGGCCAACGTCCTGACTTTC. Translated, it gives CASSWTGGSGANVLTF.

This clone has only one observation. This chain joins TRBV27 and TRBJ2-3, with a weak D call TRBD1 (6 bases). Trimming stripped 3 bases from V and 2 bases from J, with 18 bases between. The CDR3 runs 17 residues. In germline, CDR1 is MNHEY, CDR2 SMNVEV (reference sequence). CDR3 loop: CASSFGRPGQLTDTQYF. Written as DNA, the CDR3 is TGTGCCAGCAGTTTTGGGCGGCCGGGACAACTCACAGATACGCAGTATTTT.

The chain combines TRBV5-1 with TRBJ2-5, with D perhaps TRBD1 or TRBD2 (5 bases each). The CDR3 sequence is 14 residues long. The V end was cut by 6 bases, the J end by 3 bases, with 15 bases between. Germline-derived CDR1 and CDR2 are SGHRS and YFSETQ. The DNA of the CDR3 is TGCGCCAGCAAGCTTCTAGTGGGGGAAGAGACCCAGTACTTC. This sequence encodes CASKLLVGEETQYF.

The chain employs TRBV7-8 and TRBJ1-1; a possible D gene is TRBD1 (5 bases). This CDR3 comprises 15 residues. V gave up 2 bases and J gave up 3 bases, with 13 bases separating them. CDR1 and CDR2 from the germline V gene are SGHVS and FQNEAQ. The CDR3 protein is CASSLLRRAHTEAFF. CDR3 nucleotide sequence: TGTGCCAGCAGCTTATTGCGCAGGGCCCACACTGAAGCTTTCTTT.

This clone was counted once. The rearrangement links TRBV5-1 to TRBJ1-2; TRBD1 aligns across 10 bases. Germline lookup yields CDR1 SGHRS and CDR2 YFSETQ. The CDR3 contains 16 residues. J was trimmed by 3 bases and V by 2 bases; bases with no gene match: 7. CDR3 sequence (DNA): TGCGCCAGCAGCTTTCTACCTGGACAGGGGGACTATGGCTACACCTTC. Translating gives CASSFLPGQGDYGYTF.

The sample holds one count of this clone. This chain uses TRBV11-3 with TRBJ1-1; no clear D. Germline CDR1 SGHNT, CDR2 YENEEA. CDR3 length equals 13 residues. Deletions cut 5 bases from V and 1 base from J, with 8 bases between. This CDR3 is CASSPRGNTEAFF. The CDR3, as DNA: TGTGCCAGCAGCCCCCGAGGGAACACTGAAGCTTTCTTT.